This T cell receptor (beta chain) was captured in a study of shared clonotypes between healthy human individuals. This clone is a singleton in its sample. Germline V gives CDR1 MNHNY, CDR2 SVGAGI (reference sequence). Trimming at V came to 7 bases and at J to 3 bases, leaving 3 bases not matched to a gene. There are 12 residues in the CDR3. At the deep level, the assay was run. Clones were sequenced by immunoSEQ multiplex PCR, and TCRdb holds only the in-frame ones, with some missing. In the table there are 2.5 million or so clones, about 92% of which are singletons. V gene TRBV6-6 combines with J gene TRBJ2-7, with 7 nucleotides matching TRBD1. The sample taken for sequencing was naive CD4+ T cells sorted from blood. Subset described: CD45RA+ positively selected. This sequence originates from a man aged 18 to 30 in good health. CDR3 coding DNA: TGTGCCAGCAACCGGGACAGCTACGAGCAGTACTTC. This gives the protein CASNRDSYEQYF.